Each of the 17 T cell receptor beta chains below was sequenced from the same sample in a study of early T cells in non-severe SARS-CoV-2 infection. One entry per CDR3 protein, called by TCRdb with MiXCR from the 5' RACE reads. The sample lists nearly 70,000 distinct CDR3 sequences, approximately 4.6% occurring once. Sequenced here: whole blood, sampled at baseline. The source is an adult who was a healthcare worker with PCR-confirmed SARS-CoV-2 infection or an uninfected control (not recorded which). The donor label of this sample is uncertain.

This clonotype was observed many times. V gene TRBV25-1 combines with J gene TRBJ1-3; D may be TRBD1 (6 bases). Germline V gene data show CDR1 as MGHDK and CDR2 as SYGVNS. Trimming took 7 bases from V and 4 from J, leaving 14 bases between them. The CDR3 sequence is 14 residues long. The CDR3 sequence: CASTPQGPGNTIYF. For the CDR3, the DNA is TGTGCCAGCACGCCTCAGGGGCCCGGAAACACCATATATTTT. The full variable domain, rest sourced from reference TRBV25-1 and TRBJ1-3, is EADIYQTPRYLVIGTGKKITLECSQTMGHDKMYWYQQDPGMELHLIHYSYGVNSTEKGDLSSESTVSRIRTEHFPLTLESARPSHTSQYLCASTPQGPGNTIYFGEGSWLTVV.

This clonotype is medium-sized. V is TRBV12-3 or TRBV12-4 and J is TRBJ1-6, with TRBD1 matching 8 bases. The V and J ends lost 5 bases and 0 bases, in that order; junction bases with no gene match: 12. The CDR3 extends over 19 amino acids. The CDR3 sequence is CASSPRGLELSSYNSPLHF. The DNA for the CDR3 is TGTGCCAGCAGTCCCAGGGGGCTTGAATTAAGCTCCTATAATTCACCCCTCCACTTT.

This clonotype was observed a few times. The chain couples TRBV15 to TRBJ2-7; TRBD2 agrees at 8 bases. The germline V gene encodes CDR1 LNHNV and CDR2 YYDKDF (reference sequence). The V and J ends lost 0 bases and 2 bases, in that order; junction bases with no gene match: 6. The CDR3 sequence is 16 residues long. CDR3 sequence reads: CATSRDRSGGAYEQYF. CDR3 DNA sequence: TGTGCCACCAGCAGAGATCGCAGCGGGGGTGCCTACGAGCAGTACTTC.

This chain uses TRBV6-2 or TRBV6-3 with TRBJ2-7; D gene unclear. V was cut by 4 bases and J by 4 bases, with 14 bases left in between. Germline loops: CDR1 MNHEY, CDR2 SVGEGT. The length of the CDR3 is 14 residues. CDR3 DNA sequence: TGTGCCAGCAGTTCTAATGGACCGTCTTACGAGCAGTACTTC. Translating gives CASSSNGPSYEQYF.

This clonotype was picked up many times. The CDR3 DNA is TGCAGTGCTAGGAACAGTAGCTCCTATAATTCACCCCTCCACTTT. This gives the protein CSARNSSSYNSPLHF. The V and J genes are TRBV20-1 and TRBJ1-6; D gene unclear. Per germline, CDR1 DFQATT and CDR2 SNEGSKA (reference sequence). Deletions cut 3 bases from V and 0 bases from J, with 9 bases between. The CDR3 sequence is 15 residues long.

The table lists this clonotype with a few counts. The chain uses TRBV4-1 and TRBJ1-5, with 7 bases aligning to TRBD1. The CDR3 runs to 17 residues. V lost 3 bases, J lost 2 bases, and 10 bases stayed unmatched. Germline V gene lookup returns CDR1 MGHRA and CDR2 YSYEKL. The CDR3 reads CASSQAQGSQRNQPQHF. DNA of the CDR3: TGCGCCAGCAGCCAGGCACAGGGGTCTCAACGCAATCAGCCCCAGCATTTT.

Worth noting for this clonotype: An end of the junction does not agree with germline; a read error may underlie this. DNA for the CDR3: TGTGCTAGCAGCTTAGCCCCAGTTCGGGCTCGCGACACCGGGGAGCTGTTTTTT. It yields the protein CASSLAPVRARDTGELFF. The chain combines TRBV7-7 with TRBJ2-2; D gene ambiguous. The germline V gene encodes CDR1 SSHAT and CDR2 FNYEAQ (reference sequence). The CDR3 extends over 18 amino acids.

This clonotype was seen a few times. The CDR3 region has the DNA TGTGCCAGCAGTTTAGCGGGGGGCACAGATACGCAGTATTTT. As protein: CASSLAGGTDTQYF. V usage is TRBV6-5 and J usage is TRBJ2-3; TRBD2 matches 9 bases. Losses at the gene ends were 4 bases for V and 1 base for J; bases not matched to a gene: 0. The length of the CDR3 is 14 residues. Germline CDR1 reads MNHEY; CDR2 reads SVGAGI.

This clonotype showed up many times. The rearrangement joins TRBV7-2 to TRBJ1-1, with D possibly being TRBD1 (5 bases). This CDR3 comprises 17 residues. The V and J ends lost 3 bases and 4 bases respectively, with 21 bases between them. Per germline, CDR1 SGHTA and CDR2 FQGNSA. Written as DNA, the CDR3 is TGTGCCAGCAGCTTGACCAAACCGGGACTCATTTCCACTGAAGCTTTCTTT. This translates into CASSLTKPGLISTEAFF.

There are many counts of this clonotype. The gene calls are TRBV7-2 and TRBJ2-5, with unresolved D. V was clipped by 1 base and J by 0 bases, with 6 bases between them. CDR3 length equals 14 residues. The germline gives CDR1 SGHTA, CDR2 FQGNSA. Here the CDR3 reads CASSLDPNQETQYF. CDR3 sequence (DNA): TGTGCCAGCAGCTTAGATCCCAACCAAGAGACCCAGTACTTC. The whole variable domain, remainder taken from reference TRBV7-2 and TRBJ2-5, is GAGVSQSPSNKVTEKGKDVELRCDPISGHTALYWYRQSLGQGLEFLIYFQGNSAPDKSGLPSDRFSAERTGGSVSTLTIQRTQQEDSAVYLCASSLDPNQETQYFGPGTRLLVL.

The gene calls are TRBV5-4 and TRBJ1-2; D gene uncertain. Germline CDR1 and CDR2: SGHNT and YYREEE (reference sequence). The germline V and J ends were trimmed by 9 bases and 0 bases, with 18 bases remaining between them. The CDR3 length is 15 residues. In nucleotides, the CDR3 is TGTGCCACTAACCCCGGGTTGGTGGCTAACTATGGCTACACCTTC. It yields the protein CATNPGLVANYGYTF.

This clonotype was detected a few times. The chain has TRBV6-2 or TRBV6-3 and TRBJ1-6, with 10 bases identical to TRBD1. The CDR3 is 15 residues long. Germline trimming cut 2 bases from V and 9 bases from J; bases unmatched to any gene: 4. Germline V gene lookup returns CDR1 MNHEY and CDR2 SVGEGT. CDR3 in amino acids: CASSYGTGVGSPLHF. CDR3 in DNA: TGTGCCAGCAGTTACGGGACAGGGGTTGGTTCACCCCTCCACTTT.

On this clonotype itself: A much larger clone sits a single nucleotide away, making a read error possible. The chain couples TRBV12-5 to TRBJ2-3; D may be TRBD2 (5 bases). V was shortened by 0 bases and J by 2 bases, with 18 bases between the two germline ends. This CDR3 is built from 18 residues. Looked up from germline, CDR1 is LGHNT and CDR2 is FRNRAP. The CDR3 nucleotides are TGTGCTAGTGGTTTGGTACTATCCGGGAACCTCCCCACAGATACGCAGTATTTT. Its protein product is CASGLVLSGNLPTDTQYF.

In this sample, this clonotype turned up a few times. CDR3 in amino acids: CASSFYLTDRNQPQHF. The CDR3 coding sequence is TGTGCCAGCAGTTTCTACCTTACGGACAGGAATCAGCCCCAGCATTTT. J is TRBJ1-5 and V is TRBV12-3 or TRBV12-4; 7 bases agree with TRBD1. Trimming at V came to 3 bases and at J to 4 bases, leaving 9 bases not matched to a gene. There are 16 residues in the CDR3.

This clonotype came up many times. The chain carries TRBV13 and TRBJ2-1; 11 nucleotides agree with TRBD2. V shed 0 bases and J 10 bases; nucleotides not matched to a gene: 8. CDR1 is PRHDT, CDR2 FYEKMQ, per germline (reference sequence). CDR3 length equals 16 residues. CDR3 DNA: TGTGCCAGCAGCTTAGGGACTAGCGGGGCCCGGAGGGAGCAGTTCTTC. Translation gives CASSLGTSGARREQFF.

This clonotype turned up a few times. The chain carries TRBV20-1 and TRBJ2-2; possible D gene TRBD2, 5 bases. From germline, CDR1 is DFQATT and CDR2 SNEGSKA (reference sequence). The V end was cut by 5 bases, the J end by 1 base, with 11 bases between. The length of the CDR3 is 14 residues. The CDR3 protein is CSAPTGGNTGELFF. The CDR3, as DNA: TGCAGTGCTCCGACCGGAGGGAACACCGGGGAGCTGTTTTTT.

This clonotype was detected a few times. The rearrangement joins TRBV4-2 to TRBJ1-1; D may be TRBD1 (6 bases). This CDR3 contains 14 residues. Germline V gene sequence: CDR1 LGHNA, CDR2 YNFKEQ. V was clipped by 3 bases and J by 4 bases, with 12 bases between them. The DNA of the CDR3 is TGTGCCAGCAGCCATCAAAGAGGGGGCACTGAAGCTTTCTTT. This sequence encodes CASSHQRGGTEAFF.